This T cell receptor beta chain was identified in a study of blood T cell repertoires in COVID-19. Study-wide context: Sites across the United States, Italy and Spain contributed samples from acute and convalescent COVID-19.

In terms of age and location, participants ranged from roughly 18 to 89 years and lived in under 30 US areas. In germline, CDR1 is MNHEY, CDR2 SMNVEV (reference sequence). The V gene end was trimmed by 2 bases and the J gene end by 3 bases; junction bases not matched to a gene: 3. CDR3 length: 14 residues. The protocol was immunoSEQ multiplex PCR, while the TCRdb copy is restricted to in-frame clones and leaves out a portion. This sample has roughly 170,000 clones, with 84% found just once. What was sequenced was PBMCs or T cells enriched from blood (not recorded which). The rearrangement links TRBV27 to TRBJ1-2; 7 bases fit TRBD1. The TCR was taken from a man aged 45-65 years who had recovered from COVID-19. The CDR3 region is CASSLGDRHYGYTF. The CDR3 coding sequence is TGTGCCAGCAGTTTAGGGGACAGACACTATGGCTACACCTTC.